These 28 T cell receptor beta chains share one sample of origin, sequenced in a study of OX40 agonist ivuxolimab in advanced cancers. TCRdb's copy holds only in-frame clones and misses some; the assay was immunoSEQ multiplex PCR. Of under 100,000 clones in the sample, approximately 89% are singletons; the top ten hold more than 2%. Sequencing used CD4+ or CD8+ T cells sorted from blood, obtained in a trial of the OX40 agonist ivuxolimab. The origin of the receptors is an adult with an advanced solid tumor such as melanoma, head and neck, liver or kidney cancer.

The chain has TRBV5-4 and TRBJ2-1, with 8 bases aligning to TRBD1. CDR1 SGHNT and CDR2 YYREEE come from the germline V gene (reference sequence). The CDR3 covers 14 residues. Trimming cost V 4 bases and J 9 bases; bases outside gene matches: 9. CDR3 residues: CASSPGQGQGEQFF. CDR3 DNA: TGTGCCAGCAGCCCCGGACAGGGACAAGGTGAGCAGTTCTTC.

The chain combines TRBV7-3 with TRBJ2-3; 14 bases are a match to TRBD2. Per the germline V gene, CDR1 is SGHTA and CDR2 is FQGTGA. The CDR3 extends over 15 amino acids. V dropped 3 bases and J dropped 4; count of bases not matched to a gene: 0. CDR3 coding DNA: TGTGCCAGCAGCTTGACTAGCGGGAGGGCAGATACGCAGTATTTT. As protein: CASSLTSGRADTQYF.

The chain joins TRBV5-4 to TRBJ1-1, with 9 bases lining up with TRBD1. Per the germline V gene, CDR1 is SGHNT and CDR2 is YYREEE (reference sequence). The CDR3 is made up of 17 amino acids. Trimming removed 3 bases from V and 1 base from J; junction bases left unmatched: 10. The DNA for the CDR3 is TGTGCCAGCAGCTCGGACAGGGGAAGGACGGGGAACACTGAAGCTTTCTTT. Translation: CASSSDRGRTGNTEAFF.

The chain links TRBV5-1 to TRBJ2-7, with unresolved D. The CDR3 length is 14 residues. The ends were cut back, 1 base at V and 5 bases at J, with 13 bases in the middle. CDR1 is SGHRS and CDR2 is YFSETQ in the germline V gene. The CDR3 is CASSLRPGVDEQYF. The CDR3 DNA sequence: TGCGCCAGCAGCTTGCGCCCCGGCGTGGACGAGCAGTACTTC.

This clone appeared a few times. V and J are TRBV7-8 and TRBJ2-3; D is ambiguous. With 5 bases removed from V and 0 bases from J, the gap between germline ends came to 12 bases. CDR1 and CDR2 (germline): SGHVS, FQNEAQ. The CDR3 is 15 amino acids. The DNA of the CDR3 is TGTGCCAGCAGCCCTCCTGGCCTAAGCACAGATACGCAGTATTTT. Encoded protein: CASSPPGLSTDTQYF.

The genes are TRBV6-4 and TRBJ2-7; TRBD1 matches at 9 bases. Germline V gene lookup returns CDR1 MRHNA and CDR2 SNTAGT. Unmatched junction bases numbered 6, after V lost 8 bases and J lost 4 bases. This CDR3 spans 13 amino acids. The CDR3, as DNA: TGTGCCAGCTCACAGGGGGCGGTTTACGAGCAGTACTTC. This translates into CASSQGAVYEQYF.

V is TRBV7-2 and J is TRBJ1-6; D not resolved. V lost 5 bases and J 11 bases, leaving 22 bases between the germline ends. The CDR3 has 16 amino acids. Germline V gene sequence: CDR1 SGHTA, CDR2 FQGNSA. The chain's CDR3 is CASSQNPFPGGTPLHF. DNA of the CDR3: TGTGCCAGCAGCCAGAACCCGTTTCCCGGCGGGACACCCCTCCACTTT.

The chain has TRBV28 and TRBJ1-1; D may be TRBD1 (6 bases). This CDR3 has 13 residues. Germline V gene lookup returns CDR1 MDHEN and CDR2 SYDVKM. The ends were cut back, 5 bases at V and 5 bases at J, with 12 bases in the middle. CDR3 amino acids: CASSTPTGTEAFF. Written as DNA, the CDR3 is TGTGCCAGCAGTACACCAACAGGGACTGAAGCTTTCTTT.

The rearrangement joins TRBV2 to TRBJ1-1; D call uncertain. With 6 bases removed from V and 10 bases from J, the gap between germline ends came to 12 bases. CDR3 length: 11 residues. From germline, CDR1 is SNHLY and CDR2 FYNNEI. CDR3 in amino acids: CASRTTIGAFF. CDR3 bases: TGTGCCAGCAGGACTACAATCGGAGCTTTCTTT.

The chain combines TRBV6-1 with TRBJ1-5; weak D call: TRBD1 (5 bases). The CDR3 totals 14 residues. V gave up 4 bases and J gave up 6 bases, with 13 bases separating them. Germline V gives CDR1 MNHNS, CDR2 SASEGT. The CDR3 DNA reads TGTGCCAGCAGTGGGCAGGGAAGGACTCAGCCCCAGCATTTT. This codes for CASSGQGRTQPQHF.

The chain has TRBV27 and TRBJ1-1; no reliable D call. This CDR3 contains 15 residues. Trimming took 6 bases from V and 0 from J, leaving 14 bases between them. Germline V lookup: CDR1 MNHEY, CDR2 SMNVEV (reference sequence). The CDR3 here is CASRSQGFMNTEAFF. The CDR3 coding sequence is TGTGCCAGCAGATCTCAAGGGTTCATGAACACTGAAGCTTTCTTT.

This clone was seen just once. V and J are TRBV2 and TRBJ2-1; D might be TRBD1 (6 bases). This CDR3 spans 14 amino acids. CDR1 and CDR2 from the germline V gene are SNHLY and FYNNEI. V gave up 7 bases and J gave up 6 bases, with 16 bases separating them. The CDR3 loop reads CASKFDRRSNEQFF. Written as DNA, the CDR3 is TGTGCCAGCAAATTCGACAGGCGTAGCAATGAGCAGTTCTTC.

This chain joins TRBV2 and TRBJ1-3, with D uncertain. In germline, CDR1 is SNHLY, CDR2 FYNNEI. Trimming left V 8 bases short and J 0 bases short, with 11 bases between. The CDR3 covers 14 residues. The CDR3 loop is CASRSTSSGNTIYF. The CDR3 region has the DNA TGTGCCAGCCGCTCAACAAGCTCTGGAAACACCATATATTTT.

This clone was detected only a few times. Here the CDR3 DNA reads TGTGCCAGCAGCTCTTACAGGGAAGAGACCCAGTACTTC. Translation: CASSSYREETQYF. V usage is TRBV7-9 and J usage is TRBJ2-5; D may be TRBD1 (6 bases). The V and J ends lost 4 bases and 3 bases respectively, with 9 bases between them. The CDR3 sequence is 13 residues long. The germline gives CDR1 SEHNR, CDR2 FQNEAQ (reference sequence).

The V gene is TRBV4-2, the J gene TRBJ1-3; 9 bases map to TRBD1. The V gene end was trimmed by 3 bases and the J gene end by 2 bases; junction bases not matched to a gene: 5. This CDR3 has 16 residues. Germline V CDR1 and CDR2: LGHNA, YNFKEQ. CDR3 protein: CASSQSTGGAGNTIYF. CDR3 DNA sequence: TGTGCCAGCAGCCAGTCGACAGGGGGGGCTGGAAACACCATATATTTT.

This chain joins TRBV19 and TRBJ2-2; possible D gene TRBD1, 5 bases. The CDR3 has 14 residues. CDR1 LNHDA and CDR2 SQIVND come from the germline V gene (reference sequence). Trimming removed 3 bases at V and 7 bases at J, with 12 bases between. CDR3 in DNA: TGTGCCAGTAGTATCGTAACTCAGGGCGGGGAGCTGTTTTTT. It is translated as CASSIVTQGGELFF.

The J gene is TRBJ2-3, the V gene TRBV30; D may be TRBD2 (7 bases). V lost 4 bases and J 2 bases, leaving 16 bases between the germline ends. This CDR3 has 15 amino acids. CDR1 is GTSNPN and CDR2 is SVGIG in the germline V gene (reference sequence). DNA for the CDR3: TGTGCCTGGATTAAACCAGGGGACTACACAGATACGCAGTATTTT. It is translated as CAWIKPGDYTDTQYF.

The chain employs TRBV4-1 and TRBJ1-3; unclear D gene. The ends were cut back, 0 bases at V and 0 bases at J, with 9 bases in the middle. The CDR3 has 16 residues. The V gene's germline CDR1 is MGHRA and CDR2 YSYEKL. The CDR3 bases are TGCGCCAGCAGCCAAGATTTTCGGTCCTCTGGAAACACCATATATTTT. It translates to CASSQDFRSSGNTIYF.

V and J are TRBV6-5 and TRBJ2-3; 8 nucleotides match TRBD2. CDR1 and CDR2 (germline): MNHEY, SVGAGI. The CDR3 contains 14 residues. V shed 9 bases and J 4 bases; nucleotides not matched to a gene: 9. The CDR3, as DNA: TGTGCCAGTGGTCGGGGGGGTAGTTCAGATACGCAGTATTTT. It codes for CASGRGGSSDTQYF.

J is TRBJ2-5 and V is TRBV2; D gene ambiguous. The CDR3 has 13 residues. V was clipped by 8 bases and J by 5 bases, with 15 bases between them. CDR1 SNHLY and CDR2 FYNNEI come from the germline V gene. CDR3 sequence reads: CASAPLLGETQYF. In DNA, the CDR3 is TGTGCCAGCGCGCCACTTCTGGGGGAGACCCAGTACTTC.

The gene calls are TRBV5-6 and TRBJ1-3; 9 bases align to TRBD1. Germline lookup yields CDR1 SGHDT and CDR2 YYEEEE. The junction had 8 bases not matched to a gene; V was cut back by 4 bases and J by 0 bases. This CDR3 is built from 17 residues. In DNA, the CDR3 is TGTGCCAGCAGCCTACAGGGGGCCCGATACTCTGGAAACACCATATATTTT. Amino acids: CASSLQGARYSGNTIYF. The full variable domain, completed using reference TRBV5-6 and TRBJ1-3, is DAGVTQSPTHLIKTRGQQVTLRCSPKSGHDTVSWYQQALGQGPQFIFQYYEEEERQRGNFPDRFSGHQFPNYSSELNVNALLLGDSALYLCASSLQGARYSGNTIYFGEGSWLTVV.

The chain combines TRBV7-9 with TRBJ2-1; TRBD2 might be the D (6 bases). V dropped 6 bases and J dropped 7 bases, with 22 bases sitting between them. The CDR3 extends over 16 amino acids. Per the germline V gene, CDR1 is SEHNR and CDR2 is FQNEAQ (reference sequence). The CDR3 reads CASRGRGMDTGNEQFF. CDR3 in DNA: TGTGCCAGCAGGGGTCGGGGGATGGATACTGGAAATGAGCAGTTCTTC. The full variable domain, with the rest looked up from reference TRBV7-9 and TRBJ2-1, is DTGVSQNPRHKITKRGQNVTFRCDPISEHNRLYWYRQTLGQGPEFLTYFQNEAQLEKSRLLSDRFSAERPKGSFSTLEIQRTEQGDSAMYLCASRGRGMDTGNEQFFGPGTRLTVL.

The V call is TRBV4-3, the J call TRBJ1-4; 7 nucleotides line up with TRBD1. CDR3 length: 15 residues. The J segment lost 4 bases and the V segment lost 0 bases, leaving 2 bases of the junction unmatched. The germline gives CDR1 LGHNA, CDR2 YSLEER. The CDR3 nucleotides read TGCGCCAGCAGCCAAGAACAGGGGTTTAATGAAAAACTGTTTTTT. Protein product: CASSQEQGFNEKLFF.

The rearrangement links TRBV14 to TRBJ1-4; 9 nucleotides line up with TRBD1. The CDR3 loop spans 16 amino acids. Trimming at V came to 4 bases and at J to 3 bases, leaving 6 bases not matched to a gene. CDR1 is SGHDN, CDR2 FVKESK, per germline. The CDR3 spells CASSRTGDLANEKLFF. DNA for the CDR3: TGTGCCAGCAGCCGGACAGGGGACTTAGCTAATGAAAAACTGTTTTTT.

The rearrangement joins TRBV11-2 to TRBJ1-2; 7 bases agree with TRBD1. Trimming cost V 5 bases and J 3 bases; bases outside gene matches: 12. Germline-derived CDR1 and CDR2 are SGHAT and FQNNGV. CDR3 length: 16 residues. CDR3 bases: TGTGCCAGCAGCCATTATAGGAGGGGGCGAGACTATGGCTACACCTTC. Translation: CASSHYRRGRDYGYTF. The whole variable domain, filled in from reference TRBV11-2 and TRBJ1-2, reads EAGVAQSPRYKIIEKRQSVAFWCNPISGHATLYWYQQILGQGPKLLIQFQNNGVVDDSQLPKDRFSAERLKGVDSTLKIQPAKLEDSAVYLCASSHYRRGRDYGYTFGSGTRLTVV.

The V gene is TRBV28, the J gene TRBJ1-1; 7 bases line up with TRBD1. CDR3 length: 14 residues. Unmatched junction bases numbered 8, after V lost 8 bases and J lost 2 bases. Germline CDR1 and CDR2: MDHEN and SYDVKM. The CDR3 region is CASQDPGGNTEAFF. In DNA, the CDR3 is TGTGCCAGCCAAGACCCAGGGGGAAACACTGAAGCTTTCTTT.

The chain has TRBV28 and TRBJ2-5, with TRBD2 identical over 9 bases. The CDR3 is 15 amino acids. Germline values: CDR1 MDHEN, CDR2 SYDVKM. Trimming took 4 bases from V and 5 from J; bases not matched to a gene: 8. Here the CDR3 reads CASSSPRGGRETQYF. The DNA for the CDR3 is TGTGCCAGCAGTTCCCCGCGGGGGGGCCGGGAGACCCAGTACTTC.

This chain connects TRBV7-2 to TRBJ2-4, with TRBD1 identical over 8 bases. The CDR3 is 15 amino acids. V lost 5 bases and J lost 4; bases outside the gene matches: 7. Germline CDR1 reads SGHTA; CDR2 reads FQGNSA. The CDR3 protein is CASSPPWTGKNIQYF. CDR3 bases: TGTGCCAGCAGCCCCCCGTGGACAGGGAAAAACATTCAGTACTTC.